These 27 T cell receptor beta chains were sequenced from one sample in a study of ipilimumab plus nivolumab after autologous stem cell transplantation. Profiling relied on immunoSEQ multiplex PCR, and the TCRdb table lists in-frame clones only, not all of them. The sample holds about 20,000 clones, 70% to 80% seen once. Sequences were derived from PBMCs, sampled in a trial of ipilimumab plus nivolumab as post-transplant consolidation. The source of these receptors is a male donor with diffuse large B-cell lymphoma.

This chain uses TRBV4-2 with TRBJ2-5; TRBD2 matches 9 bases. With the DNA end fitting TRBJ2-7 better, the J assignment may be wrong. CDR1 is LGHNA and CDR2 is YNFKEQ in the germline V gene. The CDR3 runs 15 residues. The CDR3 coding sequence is TGTGCCAGCAGCCAAGGGCCTAGCGGGGACTACGAGCAGTACTTC. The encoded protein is CASSQGPSGDYEQYF.

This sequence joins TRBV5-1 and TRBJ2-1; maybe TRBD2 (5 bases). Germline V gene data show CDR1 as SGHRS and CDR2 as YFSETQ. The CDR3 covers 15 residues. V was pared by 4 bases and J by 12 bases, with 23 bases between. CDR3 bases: TGCGCCAGCAGCCAAGGGAGCGGCACTACAATGAGGCAGTTCTTC. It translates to CASSQGSGTTMRQFF. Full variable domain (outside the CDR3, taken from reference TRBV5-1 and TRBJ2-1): KAGVTQTPRYLIKTRGQQVTLSCSPISGHRSVSWYQQTPGQGLQFLFEYFSETQRNKGNFPGRFSGRQFSNSRSEMNVSTLELGDSALYLCASSQGSGTTMRQFFGPGTRLTVL.

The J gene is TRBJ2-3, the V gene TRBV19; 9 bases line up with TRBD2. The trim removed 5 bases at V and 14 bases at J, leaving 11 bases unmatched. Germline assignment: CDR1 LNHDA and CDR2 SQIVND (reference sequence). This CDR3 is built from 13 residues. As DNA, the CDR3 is TGTGCCAGTAGTCACGCGGGGGGGCCTCACCCGTATTTT. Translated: CASSHAGGPHPYF. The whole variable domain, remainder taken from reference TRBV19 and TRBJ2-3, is DGGITQSPKYLFRKEGQNVTLSCEQNLNHDAMYWYRQDPGQGLRLIYYSQIVNDFQKGDIAEGYSVSREKKESFPLTVTSAQKNPTAFYLCASSHAGGPHPYFGPGTRLTVL.

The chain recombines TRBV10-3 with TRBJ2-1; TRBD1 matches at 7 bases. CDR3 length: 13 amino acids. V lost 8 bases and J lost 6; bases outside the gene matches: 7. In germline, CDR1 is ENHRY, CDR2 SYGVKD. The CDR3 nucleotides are TGTGCCATCGTCTCGGCAGGGGGCAATGAGCAGTTCTTC. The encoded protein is CAIVSAGGNEQFF.

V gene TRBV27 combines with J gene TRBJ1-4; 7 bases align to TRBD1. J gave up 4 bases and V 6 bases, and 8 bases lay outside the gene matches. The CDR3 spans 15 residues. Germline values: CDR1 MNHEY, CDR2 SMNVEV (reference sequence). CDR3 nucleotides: TGTGCCAGCAGCTCCGGGGCAGGGGGTAATGAAAAACTGTTTTTT. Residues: CASSSGAGGNEKLFF.

The CDR3 bases are TGTGCCAGCCGGGGGCAGGGGAAAGGTGAAAAACTGTTTTTT. Its translation is CASRGQGKGEKLFF. The chain employs TRBV5-4 and TRBJ1-4, with D perhaps TRBD1 (6 bases). CDR1 is SGHNT, CDR2 YYREEE, per germline (reference sequence). This CDR3 region has 14 residues. The V end was cut by 7 bases, the J end by 7 bases, with 17 bases between.

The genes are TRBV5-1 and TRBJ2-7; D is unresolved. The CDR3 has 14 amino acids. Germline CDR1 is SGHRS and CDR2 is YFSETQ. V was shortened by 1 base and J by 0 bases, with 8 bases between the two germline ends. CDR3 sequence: CASSLSDGSYEQYF. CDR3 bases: TGCGCCAGCAGCTTGAGCGACGGCTCCTACGAGCAGTACTTC.

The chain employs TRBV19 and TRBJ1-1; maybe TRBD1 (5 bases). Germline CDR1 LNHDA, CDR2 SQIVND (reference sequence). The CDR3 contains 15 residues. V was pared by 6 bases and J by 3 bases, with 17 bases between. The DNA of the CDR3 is TGTGCCAGTAGCCCTGTATTGGGGGGTCACACTGAAGCTTTCTTT. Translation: CASSPVLGGHTEAFF.

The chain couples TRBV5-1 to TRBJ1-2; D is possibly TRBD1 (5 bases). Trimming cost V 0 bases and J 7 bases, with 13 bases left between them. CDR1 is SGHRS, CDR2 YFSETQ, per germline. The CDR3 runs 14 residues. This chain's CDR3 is CASSLDQGVIGYTF. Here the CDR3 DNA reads TGCGCCAGCAGCTTGGACCAGGGCGTTATTGGCTACACCTTC.

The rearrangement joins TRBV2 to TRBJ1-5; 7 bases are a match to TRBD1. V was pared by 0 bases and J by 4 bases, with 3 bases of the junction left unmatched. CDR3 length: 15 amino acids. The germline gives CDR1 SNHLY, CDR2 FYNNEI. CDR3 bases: TGTGCCAGCAGTGAAGCGACGACAGGGAATCAGCCCCAGCATTTT. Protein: CASSEATTGNQPQHF.

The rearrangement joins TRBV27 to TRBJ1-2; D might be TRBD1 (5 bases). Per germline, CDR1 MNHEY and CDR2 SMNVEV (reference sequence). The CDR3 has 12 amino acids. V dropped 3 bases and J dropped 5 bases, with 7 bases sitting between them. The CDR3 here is CASSFSGYGYTF. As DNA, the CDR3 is TGTGCCAGCAGTTTCTCAGGGTATGGCTACACCTTC.

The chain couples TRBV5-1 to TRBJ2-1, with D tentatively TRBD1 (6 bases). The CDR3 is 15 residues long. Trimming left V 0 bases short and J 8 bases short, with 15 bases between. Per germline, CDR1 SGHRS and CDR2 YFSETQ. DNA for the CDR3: TGCGCCAGCAGCTTGGCCGTGGCAGGGGATGATGAGCAGTTCTTC. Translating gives CASSLAVAGDDEQFF. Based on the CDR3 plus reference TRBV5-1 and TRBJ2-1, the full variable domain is KAGVTQTPRYLIKTRGQQVTLSCSPISGHRSVSWYQQTPGQGLQFLFEYFSETQRNKGNFPGRFSGRQFSNSRSEMNVSTLELGDSALYLCASSLAVAGDDEQFFGPGTRLTVL.

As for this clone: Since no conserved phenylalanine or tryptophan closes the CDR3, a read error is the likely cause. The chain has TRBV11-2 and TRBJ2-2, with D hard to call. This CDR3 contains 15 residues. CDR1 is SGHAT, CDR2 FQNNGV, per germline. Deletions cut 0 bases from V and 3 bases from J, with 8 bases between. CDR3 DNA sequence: TGTGCCAGCAGCTTAGATGACCGGGACACCGGGGAGCTGTTTTCT. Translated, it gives CASSLDDRDTGELFS.

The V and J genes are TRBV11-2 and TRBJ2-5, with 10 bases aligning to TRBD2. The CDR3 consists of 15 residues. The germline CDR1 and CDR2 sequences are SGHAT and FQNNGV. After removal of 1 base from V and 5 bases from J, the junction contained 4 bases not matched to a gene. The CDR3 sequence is CASSLGSSGGETQYF. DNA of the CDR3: TGTGCCAGCAGCTTAGGGTCTAGCGGGGGTGAGACCCAGTACTTC. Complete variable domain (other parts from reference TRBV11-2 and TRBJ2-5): EAGVAQSPRYKIIEKRQSVAFWCNPISGHATLYWYQQILGQGPKLLIQFQNNGVVDDSQLPKDRFSAERLKGVDSTLKIQPAKLEDSAVYLCASSLGSSGGETQYFGPGTRLLVL.

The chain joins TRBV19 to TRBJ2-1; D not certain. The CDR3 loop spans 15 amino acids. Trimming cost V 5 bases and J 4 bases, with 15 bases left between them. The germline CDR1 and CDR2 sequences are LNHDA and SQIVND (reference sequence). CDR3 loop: CASSPQSGRYNEQFF. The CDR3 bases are TGTGCCAGTAGTCCCCAGAGTGGCAGATACAATGAGCAGTTCTTC.

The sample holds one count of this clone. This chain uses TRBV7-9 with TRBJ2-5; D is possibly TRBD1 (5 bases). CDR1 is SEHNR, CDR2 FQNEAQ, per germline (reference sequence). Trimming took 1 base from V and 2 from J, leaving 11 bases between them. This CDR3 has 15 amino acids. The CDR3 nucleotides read TGTGCCAGCAGCTTAGTGCTCCAGGGACAAGAGACCCAGTACTTC. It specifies CASSLVLQGQETQYF.

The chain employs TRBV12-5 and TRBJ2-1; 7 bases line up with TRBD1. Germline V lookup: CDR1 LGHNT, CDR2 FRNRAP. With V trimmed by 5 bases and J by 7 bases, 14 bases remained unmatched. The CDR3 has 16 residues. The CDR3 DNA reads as TGTGCTAGTGGTCTCGCCGGTTTAGGGGGCAGGAATGAGCAGTTCTTC. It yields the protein CASGLAGLGGRNEQFF.

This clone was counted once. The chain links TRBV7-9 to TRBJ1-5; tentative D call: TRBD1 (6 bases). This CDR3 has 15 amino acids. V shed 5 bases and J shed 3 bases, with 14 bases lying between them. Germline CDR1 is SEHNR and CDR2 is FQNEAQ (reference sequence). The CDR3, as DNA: TGTGCCAGCAGCCGGACAGAACAGACCAATCAGCCCCAGCATTTT. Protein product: CASSRTEQTNQPQHF.

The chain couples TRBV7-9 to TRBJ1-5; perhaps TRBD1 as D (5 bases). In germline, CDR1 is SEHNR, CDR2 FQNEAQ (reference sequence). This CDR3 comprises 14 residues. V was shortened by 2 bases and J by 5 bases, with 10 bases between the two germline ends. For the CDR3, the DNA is TGTGCCAGCAGCTTACGGGGGAATCATCAGCCCCAGCATTTT. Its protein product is CASSLRGNHQPQHF. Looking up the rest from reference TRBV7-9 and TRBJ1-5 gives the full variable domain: DTGVSQNPRHKITKRGQNVTFRCDPISEHNRLYWYRQTLGQGPEFLTYFQNEAQLEKSRLLSDRFSAERPKGSFSTLEIQRTEQGDSAMYLCASSLRGNHQPQHFGDGTRLSIL.

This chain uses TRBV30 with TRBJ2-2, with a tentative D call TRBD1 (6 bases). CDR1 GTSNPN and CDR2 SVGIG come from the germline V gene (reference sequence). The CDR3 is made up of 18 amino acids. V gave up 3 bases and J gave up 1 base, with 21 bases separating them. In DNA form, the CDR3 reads TGTGCCTGGAGGTCCGGGTCTTTCAGGGGACAGAACACCGGGGAGCTGTTTTTT. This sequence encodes CAWRSGSFRGQNTGELFF.

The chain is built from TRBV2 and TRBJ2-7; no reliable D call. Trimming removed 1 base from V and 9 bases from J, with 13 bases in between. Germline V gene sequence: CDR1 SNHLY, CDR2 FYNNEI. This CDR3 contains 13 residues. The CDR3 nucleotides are TGTGCCAGCAGTGAAGAACAGACGACCGGGCAGTACTTC. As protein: CASSEEQTTGQYF.

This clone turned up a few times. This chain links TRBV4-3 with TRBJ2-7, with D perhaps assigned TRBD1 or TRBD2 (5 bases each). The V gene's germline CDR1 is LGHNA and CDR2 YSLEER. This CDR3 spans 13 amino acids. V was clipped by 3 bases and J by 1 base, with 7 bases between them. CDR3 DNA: TGCGCCAGCAGCCAGGGACGTTCCTACGAGCAGTACTTC. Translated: CASSQGRSYEQYF.

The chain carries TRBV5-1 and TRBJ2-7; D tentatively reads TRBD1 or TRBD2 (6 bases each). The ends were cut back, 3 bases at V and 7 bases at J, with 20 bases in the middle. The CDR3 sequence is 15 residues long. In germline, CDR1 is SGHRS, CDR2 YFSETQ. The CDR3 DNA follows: TGCGCCAGCAGCTGGGGGGAAGCCAGGGGTGGGGAGCAGTACTTC. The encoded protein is CASSWGEARGGEQYF.

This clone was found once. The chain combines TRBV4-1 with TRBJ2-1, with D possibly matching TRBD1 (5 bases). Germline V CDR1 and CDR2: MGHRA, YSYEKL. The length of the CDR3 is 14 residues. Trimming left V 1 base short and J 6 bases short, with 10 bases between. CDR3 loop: CASSQGLGVNEQFF. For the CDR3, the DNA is TGCGCCAGCAGCCAAGGATTAGGGGTCAATGAGCAGTTCTTC.

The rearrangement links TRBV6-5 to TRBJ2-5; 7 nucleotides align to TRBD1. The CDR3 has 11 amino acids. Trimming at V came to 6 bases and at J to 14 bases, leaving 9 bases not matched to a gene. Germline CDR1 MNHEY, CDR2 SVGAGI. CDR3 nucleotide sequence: TGTGCCAGCAGCCAAGGACAGGTCCGATACTTC. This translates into CASSQGQVRYF.

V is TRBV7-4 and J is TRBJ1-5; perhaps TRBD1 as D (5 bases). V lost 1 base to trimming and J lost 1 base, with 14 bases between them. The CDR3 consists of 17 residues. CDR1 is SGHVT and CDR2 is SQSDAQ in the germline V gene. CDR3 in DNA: TGTGCCAGCAGCTTAGATCCCATCAGGGACAGCAATCAGCCCCAGCATTTT. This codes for CASSLDPIRDSNQPQHF.

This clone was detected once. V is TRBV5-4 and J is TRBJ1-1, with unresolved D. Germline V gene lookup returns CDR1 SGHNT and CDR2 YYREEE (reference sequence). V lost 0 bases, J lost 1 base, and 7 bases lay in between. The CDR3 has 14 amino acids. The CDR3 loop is CASSLEPPNTEAFF. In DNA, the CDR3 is TGTGCCAGCAGCTTGGAGCCACCGAACACTGAAGCTTTCTTT.